Presented here are 2 T cell receptor beta chains from one specimen sequenced in a study of cytomegalovirus exposure and HLA in healthy donors. In the PCR, 60 Vbeta and 13 Jbeta primers were used. Only in-frame clones appear in the TCRdb table, and some are missing; sequencing was by immunoSEQ multiplex PCR. This repertoire shows 150,000 or so clones, about three quarters found once; its top ten account for around 3.1%. The source material was PBMCs. These receptors originate from a woman aged 40 to 55 in good health and CMV-seronegative.

The chain has TRBV7-6 and TRBJ1-1; D is undetermined. Between the trimmed V and J ends, which lost 4 bases and 0 bases, there was a span of 18 bases. The CDR3 extends over 17 amino acids. Germline V gene data show CDR1 as SGHVS and CDR2 as FNYEAQ. DNA of the CDR3: TGTGCCAGCAGCTCGCTCCCCCCAACAGAGATGAACACTGAAGCTTTCTTT. Translated, it gives CASSSLPPTEMNTEAFF.

CDR3: CASSPGTGVVADTQYF. DNA for the CDR3: TGTGCCAGCAGCCCCGGGACAGGGGTTGTGGCAGATACGCAGTATTTT. The chain joins TRBV7-9 to TRBJ2-3; 10 nucleotides line up with TRBD1. Germline V gene lookup returns CDR1 SEHNR and CDR2 FQNEAQ (reference sequence). Losses at the gene ends were 5 bases for V and 4 bases for J; bases not matched to a gene: 9. CDR3 length: 16 residues. Variable domain in full (rest from reference TRBV7-9 and TRBJ2-3): DTGVSQNPRHKITKRGQNVTFRCDPISEHNRLYWYRQTLGQGPEFLTYFQNEAQLEKSRLLSDRFSAERPKGSFSTLEIQRTEQGDSAMYLCASSPGTGVVADTQYFGPGTRLTVL.